The next 23 T cell receptor beta chains were all read from a single sample in a study of response to subunit inactivated influenza vaccine. TCRdb ran MiXCR on the RT-PCR reads and lists one entry per CDR3 protein. Of approximately 520,000 distinct CDR3 sequences in the sample, 16% were seen once. The sequencing here drew on CD4+ T cells sorted from PBMCs, taken roughly 24 months after vaccination. These receptor sequences come from a man between 50 and 69 years old who received an inactivated influenza vaccine.

This clonotype was seen more than once but under ten times. This rearrangement joins TRBV4-2 to TRBJ1-4; D remains unclear. Germline V CDR1 and CDR2: LGHNA, YNFKEQ. V lost 0 bases and J 7 bases, leaving 9 bases between the germline ends. The CDR3 is 14 amino acids. The CDR3 nucleotides are TGTGCCAGCAGCCAAGATAACGGGTTTGAAAAACTGTTTTTT. Protein sequence: CASSQDNGFEKLFF.

The V call is TRBV10-3, the J call TRBJ2-5; TRBD1 agrees at 8 bases. Germline CDR1 ENHRY, CDR2 SYGVKD. The junction had 14 bases not matched to a gene; V was cut back by 10 bases and J by 7 bases. This CDR3 region has 14 residues. In DNA, the CDR3 is TGTGCCACTGGGACCGGGACAGGACAGGGGACCCAGTACTTC. Protein: CATGTGTGQGTQYF.

This clonotype was counted only a few times. The genes are TRBV7-8 and TRBJ2-4; D might be TRBD2 (6 bases). Germline values: CDR1 SGHVS, CDR2 FQNEAQ. The CDR3 runs to 13 residues. V lost 5 bases and J 8 bases, leaving 13 bases between the germline ends. The CDR3 region has the DNA TGTGCCAGCAGCCCGCGGTGGGGGGACATTCAGTACTTC. It encodes CASSPRWGDIQYF.

The rearrangement joins TRBV7-2 to TRBJ1-4; tentative D call: TRBD1 (6 bases). The V and J ends lost 2 bases and 0 bases respectively, with 10 bases between them. The CDR3 runs to 16 residues. The germline CDR1 and CDR2 sequences are SGHTA and FQGNSA. The CDR3 DNA is TGTGCCAGCAGCTTAAGGACAGCAGCAACTAATGAAAAACTGTTTTTT. Protein: CASSLRTAATNEKLFF. Using reference TRBV7-2 and TRBJ1-4 for the parts outside the CDR3, the full variable domain is GAGVSQSPSNKVTEKGKDVELRCDPISGHTALYWYRQSLGQGLEFLIYFQGNSAPDKSGLPSDRFSAERTGGSVSTLTIQRTQQEDSAVYLCASSLRTAATNEKLFFGSGTQLSVL.

This sequence joins TRBV5-5 and TRBJ2-1; 9 positions match TRBD2. The CDR3 length is 14 residues. The germline V gene encodes CDR1 SGHKS and CDR2 YYEKEE (reference sequence). Trimming cost V 5 bases and J 9 bases; bases outside gene matches: 9. For the CDR3, the DNA is TGTGCCAGCAGTGGGACTAGCCTGGAGGCTGAGCAGTTCTTC. Amino acids: CASSGTSLEAEQFF. Together with reference TRBV5-5 and TRBJ2-1, the CDR3 gives the full variable domain: DAGVTQSPTHLIKTRGQQVTLRCSPISGHKSVSWYQQVLGQGPQFIFQYYEKEERGRGNFPDRFSARQFPNYSSELNVNALLLGDSALYLCASSGTSLEAEQFFGPGTRLTVL.

The chain recombines TRBV19 with TRBJ2-5; D uncertain. The CDR3 spans 15 residues. Germline CDR1 is LNHDA and CDR2 is SQIVND (reference sequence). V was shortened by 1 base and J by 3 bases, with 12 bases between the two germline ends. This chain's CDR3 is CASSIASRSEETQYF. The CDR3 bases are TGTGCCAGTAGTATAGCGTCTAGATCGGAAGAGACCCAGTACTTC. The whole variable domain, remainder taken from reference TRBV19 and TRBJ2-5, is DGGITQSPKYLFRKEGQNVTLSCEQNLNHDAMYWYRQDPGQGLRLIYYSQIVNDFQKGDIAEGYSVSREKKESFPLTVTSAQKNPTAFYLCASSIASRSEETQYFGPGTRLLVL.

Only a few counts were recorded for this clonotype. This chain joins TRBV24-1 and TRBJ2-3; 9 bases map to TRBD2. The CDR3 spans 17 residues. Germline CDR1 reads KGHDR; CDR2 reads SFDVKD. V lost 4 bases and J lost 6; bases outside the gene matches: 13. This chain's CDR3 is CATSDPIAGDARDTQYF. CDR3 nucleotide sequence: TGTGCCACCAGTGACCCAATAGCGGGAGATGCGAGGGATACGCAGTATTTT.

This clonotype was seen a single time. The V and J genes are TRBV27 and TRBJ2-3; D uncertain. CDR3 length: 14 residues. Trimming stripped 6 bases from V and 6 bases from J, with 16 bases between. The germline V gene has CDR1 MNHEY and CDR2 SMNVEV (reference sequence). CDR3 sequence reads: CASSRKLLVDTQYF. For the CDR3, the DNA is TGTGCCAGCAGCCGGAAATTGTTAGTGGATACGCAGTATTTT.

The V and J genes are TRBV12-3 or TRBV12-4 and TRBJ2-1, with TRBD2 matching over 8 bases. This CDR3 has 15 amino acids. The trim removed 0 bases at V and 8 bases at J, leaving 6 bases unmatched. CDR3 in DNA: TGTGCCAGCAGTTTAGCAACGGGGGGGTCATATGAGCAGTTCTTC. Protein sequence: CASSLATGGSYEQFF.

This clonotype was seen more than once but under ten times. This rearrangement joins TRBV6-2 or TRBV6-3 to TRBJ2-2; TRBD2 matches at 7 bases. The germline V gene encodes CDR1 MNHEY and CDR2 SVGEGT. The CDR3 sequence is 14 residues long. V shed 6 bases, J shed 4 bases, and the junction held 5 bases outside the gene matches. This CDR3 reads CASRIAGVTGELFF. CDR3 in DNA: TGTGCCAGCAGGATAGCGGGCGTCACCGGGGAGCTGTTTTTT.

CDR3: CSVEPSTDTQYF. Written as DNA, the CDR3 is TGCAGCGTTGAGCCGAGCACAGATACGCAGTATTTT. The chain links TRBV29-1 to TRBJ2-3; D gene uncertain. V was clipped by 3 bases and J by 0 bases, with 4 bases between them. Germline-derived CDR1 and CDR2 are SQVTM and ANQGSEA. The length of the CDR3 is 12 residues.

This clonotype was counted a few times. The chain links TRBV5-1 to TRBJ2-4, with a tentative D call TRBD1 (5 bases). CDR1 and CDR2 from the germline V gene are SGHRS and YFSETQ. The CDR3 totals 16 residues. The germline V and J ends were trimmed by 0 bases and 6 bases, with 16 bases remaining between them. In DNA, the CDR3 is TGCGCCAGCAGCTTGGTATCCCAGGGATTGGTAAACATTCAGTACTTC. Its translation is CASSLVSQGLVNIQYF.

There are a few counts of this clonotype. The V gene is TRBV20-1, the J gene TRBJ2-2, with 10 positions matching TRBD1. The CDR3 has 14 residues. V dropped 8 bases and J dropped 6; count of bases not matched to a gene: 9. Germline lookup yields CDR1 DFQATT and CDR2 SNEGSKA (reference sequence). The CDR3 sequence is CSTRQGAVAGELFF. The CDR3 DNA reads TGCAGTACCAGACAGGGGGCGGTGGCCGGGGAGCTGTTTTTT.

This sequence joins TRBV7-2 and TRBJ1-4; tentative D call: TRBD1 (5 bases). Germline V gives CDR1 SGHTA, CDR2 FQGNSA. This CDR3 contains 14 residues. Deletions cut 6 bases from V and 9 bases from J, with 17 bases between. CDR3 DNA: TGTGCCAGCAGTCTAGGGGCCCCACAAAAAAAACTGTTTTTT. Residues: CASSLGAPQKKLFF. The full variable domain, with the rest looked up from reference TRBV7-2 and TRBJ1-4, is GAGVSQSPSNKVTEKGKDVELRCDPISGHTALYWYRQSLGQGLEFLIYFQGNSAPDKSGLPSDRFSAERTGGSVSTLTIQRTQQEDSAVYLCASSLGAPQKKLFFGSGTQLSVL.

The chain carries TRBV28 and TRBJ2-1; TRBD1 matches at 9 bases. V was pared by 6 bases and J by 7 bases, with 13 bases of the junction left unmatched. In germline, CDR1 is MDHEN, CDR2 SYDVKM. The CDR3 runs 16 residues. The CDR3 here is CASSLVPGQGWNEQFF. As DNA, the CDR3 is TGTGCCAGCAGCCTGGTTCCGGGACAGGGTTGGAATGAGCAGTTCTTC.

J is TRBJ1-1 and V is TRBV6-5, with TRBD1 matching 9 bases. Germline lookup yields CDR1 MNHEY and CDR2 SVGAGI. The CDR3 totals 17 residues. V was pared by 0 bases and J by 2 bases, with 7 bases of the junction left unmatched. The CDR3 spells CASSYSTRTGVNTEAFF. The CDR3 bases are TGTGCCAGCAGTTACTCGACCAGGACAGGGGTAAACACTGAAGCTTTCTTT.

The V call is TRBV7-9, the J call TRBJ1-2, with 10 positions matching TRBD1. The CDR3 runs to 17 residues. Per the germline V gene, CDR1 is SEHNR and CDR2 is FQNEAQ (reference sequence). J was trimmed by 0 bases and V by 1 base; bases with no gene match: 5. The CDR3 bases are TGTGCCAGCAGCTTAGACGGGACAGGGGACTCTAACTATGGCTACACCTTC. This codes for CASSLDGTGDSNYGYTF. The variable domain in full, with the rest retrieved from reference TRBV7-9 and TRBJ1-2, is DTGVSQNPRHKITKRGQNVTFRCDPISEHNRLYWYRQTLGQGPEFLTYFQNEAQLEKSRLLSDRFSAERPKGSFSTLEIQRTEQGDSAMYLCASSLDGTGDSNYGYTFGSGTRLTVV.

The CDR3 region is CASSIWTAGGPDTQYF. The CDR3, as DNA: TGTGCCAGCAGTATATGGACGGCCGGGGGTCCAGATACGCAGTATTTT. The V and J genes are TRBV12-3 or TRBV12-4 and TRBJ2-3, with D perhaps TRBD2 (6 bases). Trimming pared 5 bases from V and 4 bases from J, leaving 19 bases between. The CDR3 loop spans 16 amino acids.

The rearrangement links TRBV7-9 to TRBJ1-4; a weak D match, TRBD1 (5 bases). The CDR3 totals 15 residues. Germline CDR1 and CDR2: SEHNR and FQNEAQ (reference sequence). V was shortened by 5 bases and J by 5 bases, with 15 bases between the two germline ends. CDR3 amino acids: CASSTRGNQNEKLFF. As DNA, the CDR3 is TGTGCCAGCAGCACGAGGGGCAACCAAAATGAAAAACTGTTTTTT.

The sample holds a few counts of this clonotype. The V and J genes are TRBV6-1 and TRBJ2-2; D gene uncertain. There are 14 residues in the CDR3. Germline V CDR1 and CDR2: MNHNS, SASEGT. V shed 3 bases and J shed 6 bases, with 11 bases lying between them. The CDR3 loop reads CASSDARSAGELFF. The CDR3 DNA sequence: TGTGCCAGCAGTGATGCTCGGAGTGCCGGGGAGCTGTTTTTT.

This chain uses TRBV7-2 with TRBJ2-7, with D maybe TRBD1 (5 bases). The CDR3 extends over 11 amino acids. Germline lookup yields CDR1 SGHTA and CDR2 FQGNSA. Deletions cut 8 bases from V and 5 bases from J, with 10 bases between. This CDR3 reads CASGQHDEQYF. As DNA, the CDR3 is TGTGCCAGCGGACAACACGACGAGCAGTACTTC.

The chain recombines TRBV7-9 with TRBJ2-2; D not certain. The CDR3 extends over 14 amino acids. The germline gives CDR1 SEHNR, CDR2 FQNEAQ (reference sequence). V shed 0 bases and J shed 7 bases, with 9 bases lying between them. The chain's CDR3 is CASSLARQYGELFF. In nucleotides, the CDR3 is TGTGCCAGCAGCTTAGCGCGGCAGTACGGGGAGCTGTTTTTT.

This clonotype was seen more than once but under ten times. The chain is built from TRBV28 and TRBJ1-2, with TRBD1 identical over 9 bases. Germline V gives CDR1 MDHEN, CDR2 SYDVKM. This CDR3 has 14 amino acids. J was trimmed by 3 bases and V by 5 bases; bases with no gene match: 4. CDR3 residues: CASSAQGADYGYTF. The CDR3, as DNA: TGTGCCAGCAGTGCACAGGGGGCGGACTATGGCTACACCTTC.